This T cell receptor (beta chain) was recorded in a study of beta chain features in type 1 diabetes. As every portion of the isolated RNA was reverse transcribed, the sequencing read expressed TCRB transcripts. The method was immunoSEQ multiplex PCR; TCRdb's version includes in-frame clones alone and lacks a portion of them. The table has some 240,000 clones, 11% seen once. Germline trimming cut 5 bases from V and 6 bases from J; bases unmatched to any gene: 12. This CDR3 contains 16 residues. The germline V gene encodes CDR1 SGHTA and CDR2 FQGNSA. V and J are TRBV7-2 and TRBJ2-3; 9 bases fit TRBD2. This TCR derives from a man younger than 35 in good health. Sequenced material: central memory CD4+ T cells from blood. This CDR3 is CASSQDRPSGADTQYF. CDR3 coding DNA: TGTGCCAGCAGCCAAGATCGGCCTAGCGGGGCCGATACGCAGTATTTT.